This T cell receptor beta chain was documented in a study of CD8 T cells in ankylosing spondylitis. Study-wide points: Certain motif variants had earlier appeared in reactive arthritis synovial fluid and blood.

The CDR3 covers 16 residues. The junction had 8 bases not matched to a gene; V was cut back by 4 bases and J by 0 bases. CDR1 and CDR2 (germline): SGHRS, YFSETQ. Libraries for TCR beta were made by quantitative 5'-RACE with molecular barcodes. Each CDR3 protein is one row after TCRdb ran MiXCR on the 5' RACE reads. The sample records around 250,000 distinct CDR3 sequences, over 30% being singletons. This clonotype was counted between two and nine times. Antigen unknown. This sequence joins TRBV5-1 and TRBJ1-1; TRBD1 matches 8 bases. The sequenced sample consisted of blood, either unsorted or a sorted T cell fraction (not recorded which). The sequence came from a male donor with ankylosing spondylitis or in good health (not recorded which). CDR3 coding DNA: TGCGCCAGCAGCGAACACAGGGGGGCTCTGAACACTGAAGCTTTCTTT. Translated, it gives CASSEHRGALNTEAFF.